These 16 T cell receptor beta chains originate from one sample sequenced in a study of T-cell memory formation after mild COVID-19. TCRdb passed the 5' RACE reads through MiXCR, listing each CDR3 protein once. The sample carries a few hundred thousand distinct CDR3 sequences, around 15% recorded once. Source material: PBMCs or a T cell subset sorted from them (not recorded which). All receptors come from a man aged 18 to 29 who had mild COVID-19 (a few samples of this study predate the infection). Cell type and time point are not known.

This clonotype was counted ten times or more. J is TRBJ2-1 and V is TRBV28; 7 positions match TRBD1. Germline CDR1 MDHEN, CDR2 SYDVKM. The junction had 11 bases not matched to a gene; V was cut back by 5 bases and J by 10 bases. The CDR3 spans 14 residues. The CDR3 region has the DNA TGTGCCAGCAGTCCCCCTCGGACAGGAAAGGAGCAGTTCTTC. It encodes CASSPPRTGKEQFF.

The genes are TRBV24-1 and TRBJ1-2; 8 nucleotides match TRBD1. With V trimmed by 4 bases and J by 8 bases, 5 bases remained unmatched. In germline, CDR1 is KGHDR, CDR2 SFDVKD. The CDR3 loop spans 13 amino acids. DNA of the CDR3: TGTGCCACCAGTGAAGACAGGGGAGTCGGCTACACCTTC. Protein sequence: CATSEDRGVGYTF.

This clonotype occurred a few times. V usage is TRBV20-1 and J usage is TRBJ2-7, with D hard to call. V shed 5 bases and J shed 2 bases, with 16 bases lying between them. The CDR3 consists of 14 residues. Germline CDR1 is DFQATT and CDR2 is SNEGSKA (reference sequence). This CDR3 is CSAGFLGPTYEQYV. Here the CDR3 DNA reads TGCAGTGCTGGATTCCTAGGGCCGACCTACGAGCAGTACGTC.

The V and J genes are TRBV5-6 and TRBJ1-3; no clear D. Trimming took off 4 bases at V and 0 bases at J, with 11 bases between the two ends. The germline gives CDR1 SGHDT, CDR2 YYEEEE. This CDR3 has 15 residues. For the CDR3, the DNA is TGTGCCAGCAGCCCCCGGACCCACTCTGGAAACACCATATATTTT. The encoded protein is CASSPRTHSGNTIYF.

This clonotype was counted a few times. The chain joins TRBV4-1 to TRBJ2-5, with a weak D call TRBD1 (7 bases). Germline assignment: CDR1 MGHRA and CDR2 YSYEKL. Trimming shortened V by 1 base and J by 4 bases, and 16 bases separated the two germline ends. This CDR3 spans 16 amino acids. The CDR3 loop is CASSQVHRGAGETQYF. CDR3 DNA: TGCGCCAGCAGCCAAGTTCACAGGGGAGCGGGAGAGACCCAGTACTTC.

The rearrangement uses TRBV7-9 and TRBJ2-3; 10 bases are a match to TRBD2. CDR1 is SEHNR, CDR2 FQNEAQ, per germline (reference sequence). Trimming removed 5 bases from V and 3 bases from J; junction bases left unmatched: 8. The CDR3 length is 16 residues. The CDR3 loop is CASSPPGLAVTDTQYF. For the CDR3, the DNA is TGTGCCAGCAGCCCACCTGGACTAGCGGTGACAGATACGCAGTATTTT.

This clonotype was observed a handful of times. The rearrangement joins TRBV5-6 to TRBJ2-7; 11 bases fit TRBD1. J gave up 3 bases and V 3 bases, and 5 bases lay outside the gene matches. The germline CDR1 and CDR2 sequences are SGHDT and YYEEEE. The CDR3 is made up of 15 amino acids. The CDR3 here is CASSWGQGGDYEQYV. In nucleotides, the CDR3 is TGTGCCAGCAGCTGGGGACAGGGGGGAGACTACGAGCAGTACGTC.

The chain couples TRBV12-3 or TRBV12-4 to TRBJ2-1; TRBD2 is a possible D gene (6 bases). The CDR3 extends over 17 amino acids. The V and J ends lost 8 bases and 0 bases respectively, with 20 bases between them. CDR3 nucleotide sequence: TGTGCCAGCGGGTTCGCCAAAACCGGGAGCTCCTACAATGAGCAGTTCTTC. This encodes CASGFAKTGSSYNEQFF.

The chain recombines TRBV24-1 with TRBJ2-3, with TRBD2 as a possible D gene (5 bases). Trimming pared 3 bases from V and 2 bases from J, leaving 8 bases between. The CDR3 spans 14 residues. The germline V gene encodes CDR1 KGHDR and CDR2 SFDVKD. The CDR3 reads CATSDRGHTDTQYF. As DNA, the CDR3 is TGTGCCACCAGTGATCGAGGGCACACAGATACGCAGTATTTT.

This clonotype has at least ten counts. The chain couples TRBV4-2 to TRBJ1-4; D not certain. CDR1 and CDR2 from the germline V gene are LGHNA and YNFKEQ. CDR3 length: 12 residues. V gave up 2 bases and J gave up 8 bases, with 6 bases separating them. The CDR3 DNA is TGTGCCAGCAGCCAAAACACGGAAAAACTGTTTTTT. This sequence encodes CASSQNTEKLFF.

The rearrangement joins TRBV12-5 to TRBJ2-5; 8 bases map to TRBD1. The V segment lost 5 bases and the J segment 3 bases; nucleotides outside the gene matches: 5. The CDR3 runs to 14 residues. Germline CDR1 LGHNT, CDR2 FRNRAP. CDR3 protein: CASGPPDREETQYF. The CDR3 DNA follows: TGTGCTAGTGGTCCCCCGGACAGGGAAGAGACCCAGTACTTC.

The chain combines TRBV7-6 with TRBJ2-7; weak D call: TRBD1 (6 bases). V gave up 1 base and J gave up 1 base, with 14 bases separating them. The CDR3 sequence is 16 residues long. Germline values: CDR1 SGHVS, CDR2 FNYEAQ. The CDR3 DNA reads as TGTGCCAGCAGCTTAGTCAGGGGCGCGGCTTCCTACGAGCAGTACTTC. As protein: CASSLVRGAASYEQYF.

V and J are TRBV6-2 or TRBV6-3 and TRBJ2-7; no clear D gene. Germline V gene data show CDR1 as MNHEY and CDR2 as SVGEGT. The V end lost 6 bases, the J end lost 4 bases, and 19 bases lay between the germline ends. The CDR3 length is 15 residues. The CDR3 loop reads CASRSGGPQGYEQYF. DNA for the CDR3: TGTGCCAGCAGATCCGGCGGTCCCCAAGGTTACGAGCAGTACTTC.

The table lists this clonotype with a few counts. The genes are TRBV23-1 and TRBJ2-1; a weak D match, TRBD2 (6 bases). TRBV23-1 falls under the ORF class, with uncertain function. The V gene lost 3 bases and the J gene lost 5 bases, with 20 bases spanning the gap. The CDR3 spans 17 residues. The CDR3 bases are TGCGCCAGCAGTCAGCCCCTATGGGCGGGGCTTAACAATGAGCAGTTCTTC. Translated, it gives CASSQPLWAGLNNEQFF.

The rearrangement joins TRBV5-6 to TRBJ2-7, with D unclear. Germline V lookup: CDR1 SGHDT, CDR2 YYEEEE. The CDR3 contains 12 residues. V was pared by 3 bases and J by 7 bases, with 11 bases between. The CDR3 DNA follows: TGTGCCAGCAGCTCAATCGGCGGAGAGCAGTACTTC. Encoded protein: CASSSIGGEQYF.

The chain employs TRBV9 and TRBJ2-4; no clear D. The germline gives CDR1 SGDLS, CDR2 YYNGEE. V was trimmed by 1 base and J by 6 bases, leaving 8 bases between them. The CDR3 spans 13 residues. The CDR3 coding sequence is TGTGCCAGCAGCGTATCTAGTGCAAACATTCAGTACTTC. As protein: CASSVSSANIQYF.